This entry describes one TCR beta chain. No antigen is known for it. V was pared by 4 bases and J by 4 bases, with 14 bases between. The V gene's germline CDR1 is SGHNT and CDR2 YYREEE (reference sequence). The CDR3 contains 15 residues. This sample is part of a study of shared clonotypes between healthy human individuals. Study findings and constraints: Specimens sampled were limited to blood, with tissue repertoires likely differing.

Some 31,000 T cell genomes (approximately 300 ng DNA) went into each PBMC replicate. In the authors' methods: ImmunoSEQ gave junction-only sequences without quality scores, so filtering differed. Sequenced by immunoSEQ multiplex PCR; TCRdb stores in-frame clones only, minus some. V, J and clone size were drawn from that table, and D and trimming were deduced from the DNA. In the table there are roughly 500,000 clones, roughly 80% of which are singletons. Donation came from healthy HIV-negative adults that had no recent acute infections or vaccinations. This rearrangement joins TRBV5-4 to TRBJ1-4, with D uncertain. This clonotype originated in a woman aged 40 to 50 in good health. Some clones in this sample may be carry-over from other donors' samples. The sample taken for sequencing was PBMCs. The CDR3 region is CASSLGSGGNEKLFF. In DNA, the CDR3 is TGTGCCAGCAGCCTCGGTTCCGGCGGTAATGAAAAACTGTTTTTT.